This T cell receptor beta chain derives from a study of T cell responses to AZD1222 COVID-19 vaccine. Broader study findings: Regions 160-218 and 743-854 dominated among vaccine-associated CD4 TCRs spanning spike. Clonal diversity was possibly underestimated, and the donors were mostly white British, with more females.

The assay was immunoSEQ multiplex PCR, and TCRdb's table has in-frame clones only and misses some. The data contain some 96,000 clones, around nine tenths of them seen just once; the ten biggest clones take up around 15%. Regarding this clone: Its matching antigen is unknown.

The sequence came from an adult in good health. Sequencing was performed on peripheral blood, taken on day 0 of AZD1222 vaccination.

As DNA, the CDR3 is TGTGCCAGCAGCTTTAGTAGGACAGGGGGAGCAGATACGCAGTATTTT. Translating it yields CASSFSRTGGADTQYF. This chain links TRBV7-9 with TRBJ2-3; TRBD1 aligns across 10 bases. V was clipped by 3 bases and J by 4 bases; unmatched bases: 7. CDR1 SEHNR and CDR2 FQNEAQ come from the germline V gene (reference sequence). This CDR3 comprises 16 residues. The variable domain in full, with the rest retrieved from reference TRBV7-9 and TRBJ2-3, is DTGVSQNPRHKITKRGQNVTFRCDPISEHNRLYWYRQTLGQGPEFLTYFQNEAQLEKSRLLSDRFSAERPKGSFSTLEIQRTEQGDSAMYLCASSFSRTGGADTQYFGPGTRLTVL.